Below, one T cell receptor beta chain is given with its context. These data are taken from a study of shared clonotypes between healthy human individuals. The CDR3 totals 12 residues. Germline assignment: CDR1 MNHEY and CDR2 SMNVEV (reference sequence). V lost 3 bases and J lost 6; bases outside the gene matches: 2. TCRdb keeps only in-frame clones here, not all; method: immunoSEQ multiplex PCR. The profile shows approximately 1.1 million clones, around three quarters of them singletons. The specimen sequenced was memory CD4+ T cells from PBMCs. Subset of the sample: CD45RA-negative fraction. This chain joins TRBV27 and TRBJ2-7; TRBD2 aligns across 7 bases. This clonotype originated in a man aged 18 to 35 in good health. Some clones in this sample may be carry-over from other donors' samples. The CDR3 sequence is CASSFGGGEQYF. CDR3 DNA: TGTGCCAGCAGTTTTGGCGGGGGCGAGCAGTACTTC.